These 21 T cell receptor beta chains share one sample of origin, sequenced in a study of cytomegalovirus exposure and HLA in healthy donors. The PCR had 60 Vbeta and 13 Jbeta primers. Only in-frame clones appear in the TCRdb table, and some are missing; sequencing was by immunoSEQ multiplex PCR. The sample shows roughly 180,000 clones, 84% of them seen only once. Sample: PBMCs. These TCRs come from a man aged 25-40 years in good health and CMV-seronegative.

The chain uses TRBV27 and TRBJ2-5, with 9 bases fitting TRBD1. The V gene end was trimmed by 0 bases and the J gene end by 5 bases; junction bases not matched to a gene: 10. The CDR3 extends over 17 amino acids. Per the germline V gene, CDR1 is MNHEY and CDR2 is SMNVEV (reference sequence). The CDR3 loop reads CASSLSNPGTGWETQYF. CDR3 sequence (DNA): TGTGCCAGCAGTTTATCGAACCCGGGGACAGGGTGGGAGACCCAGTACTTC.

The chain couples TRBV28 to TRBJ2-7; 10 nucleotides match TRBD1. Germline CDR1 is MDHEN and CDR2 is SYDVKM. V was pared by 3 bases and J by 7 bases, with 9 bases of the junction left unmatched. CDR3 size: 15 residues. CDR3 nucleotide sequence: TGTGCCAGCAGTTTCTTCCGGGACAGGGGACAAGAGCAGTACTTC. Encoded protein: CASSFFRDRGQEQYF. Together with reference TRBV28 and TRBJ2-7, the CDR3 gives the full variable domain: DVKVTQSSRYLVKRTGEKVFLECVQDMDHENMFWYRQDPGLGLRLIYFSYDVKMKEKGDIPEGYSVSREKKERFSLILESASTNQTSMYLCASSFFRDRGQEQYFGPGTRLTVT.

The chain carries TRBV4-2 and TRBJ1-2; 8 bases fit TRBD1. This CDR3 is built from 15 residues. V trimming: 0 bases; J trimming: 2 bases; junction bases outside the gene matches: 2. The germline CDR1 and CDR2 sequences are LGHNA and YNFKEQ. The CDR3 protein is CASSQERDRNYGYTF. In nucleotides, the CDR3 is TGTGCCAGCAGCCAAGAAAGGGACAGGAACTATGGCTACACCTTC.

V gene TRBV18 combines with J gene TRBJ2-5; D gene unclear. The V end was cut by 0 bases, the J end by 5 bases, with 4 bases between. This CDR3 contains 12 residues. The germline V gene encodes CDR1 KGHSH and CDR2 LQKENI. The CDR3 coding sequence is TGTGCCAGCTCACCACCGGGCGAGACCCAGTACTTC. Its protein product is CASSPPGETQYF.

This rearrangement joins TRBV5-6 to TRBJ2-3, with D tentatively TRBD2 (5 bases). Germline V gene sequence: CDR1 SGHDT, CDR2 YYEEEE. The CDR3 covers 15 residues. Trimming pared 4 bases from V and 2 bases from J, leaving 14 bases between. CDR3 DNA: TGTGCCAGCAGCCGGGATTCAGATAACACAGATACGCAGTATTTT. Its translation is CASSRDSDNTDTQYF.

This chain links TRBV9 with TRBJ2-7; the D gene is possibly TRBD1 (6 bases). The germline V and J ends were trimmed by 4 bases and 2 bases, with 16 bases remaining between them. This CDR3 is 15 amino acids long. Germline V gives CDR1 SGDLS, CDR2 YYNGEE. The DNA for the CDR3 is TGTGCCAGCAGCAAAGAAGGAGCAGGGGCCTACGAGCAGTACTTC. Residues: CASSKEGAGAYEQYF. The entire variable domain, with the rest obtained from reference TRBV9 and TRBJ2-7, is as follows: DSGVTQTPKHLITATGQRVTLRCSPRSGDLSVYWYQQSLDQGLQFLIQYYNGEERAKGNILERFSAQQFPDLHSELNLSSLELGDSALYFCASSKEGAGAYEQYFGPGTRLTVT.

This clone was detected once. This chain connects TRBV7-9 to TRBJ2-1; D gene ambiguous. The length of the CDR3 is 15 residues. Germline V gene data show CDR1 as SEHNR and CDR2 as FQNEAQ (reference sequence). V shed 5 bases and J shed 1 base, with 12 bases lying between them. CDR3 sequence (DNA): TGTGCCAGCAGCCCGGTCCCTACTTCCTACAATGAGCAGTTCTTC. As protein: CASSPVPTSYNEQFF.

This chain joins TRBV10-3 and TRBJ1-1; 7 nucleotides line up with TRBD1. There are 13 residues in the CDR3. Germline trimming cut 7 bases from V and 0 bases from J; bases unmatched to any gene: 2. CDR1 and CDR2 (germline): ENHRY, SYGVKD. The CDR3 spells CAITDRVNTEAFF. For the CDR3, the DNA is TGTGCCATCACCGACAGGGTGAACACTGAAGCTTTCTTT.

This clone appeared a single time. The chain has TRBV29-1 and TRBJ2-7, with TRBD2 matching over 7 bases. Unmatched junction bases numbered 9, after V lost 0 bases and J lost 4 bases. From germline, CDR1 is SQVTM and CDR2 ANQGSEA. The CDR3 is made up of 15 amino acids. CDR3 sequence reads: CSVEERESSTYEQYF. The CDR3 DNA sequence: TGCAGCGTTGAAGAGCGGGAGTCTTCGACTTACGAGCAGTACTTC.

In its sample, this clone was seen once. The V call is TRBV6-1, the J call TRBJ2-7; TRBD1 aligns across 12 bases. The CDR3 runs 15 residues. Germline trimming cut 8 bases from V and 0 bases from J; bases unmatched to any gene: 5. CDR1 is MNHNS, CDR2 SASEGT, per germline. CDR3 in amino acids: CASRGTGGNSYEQYF. CDR3 coding DNA: TGTGCCAGCCGAGGGACAGGGGGCAACTCCTACGAGCAGTACTTC.

V usage is TRBV30 and J usage is TRBJ1-3, with D possibly TRBD1 on 5 matching bases. The CDR3 runs to 13 residues. V shed 4 bases and J shed 4 bases, with 11 bases lying between them. Germline CDR1 is GTSNPN and CDR2 is SVGIG (reference sequence). This CDR3 is CAWKSGKGNTIYF. The CDR3 DNA reads TGTGCCTGGAAATCAGGGAAGGGAAACACCATATATTTT.

V usage is TRBV7-8 and J usage is TRBJ2-5; 9 nucleotides match TRBD1. The CDR3 has 16 amino acids. In germline, CDR1 is SGHVS, CDR2 FQNEAQ. Trimming cost V 5 bases and J 5 bases; bases outside gene matches: 12. CDR3 DNA: TGTGCCAGCAGCCCAAGGACAGGGGTGTCTCGTGAGACCCAGTACTTC. Protein: CASSPRTGVSRETQYF.

The chain joins TRBV6-5 to TRBJ2-7; 10 bases agree with TRBD2. With 0 bases clipped from V and 3 bases from J, the junction kept 5 bases outside the gene matches. Germline CDR1 is MNHEY and CDR2 is SVGAGI. This CDR3 has 16 residues. CDR3 loop: CASSYSRLAGDYEQYF. In DNA form, the CDR3 reads TGTGCCAGCAGTTACTCGAGGCTAGCGGGGGACTACGAGCAGTACTTC.

V and J are TRBV27 and TRBJ2-1; 11 bases are a match to TRBD2. J gave up 5 bases and V 5 bases, and 5 bases lay outside the gene matches. CDR1 is MNHEY, CDR2 SMNVEV, per germline (reference sequence). The CDR3 covers 15 residues. This CDR3 reads CASSVLAGGNNEQFF. The CDR3 DNA reads as TGTGCCAGCAGTGTCCTAGCGGGGGGCAACAATGAGCAGTTCTTC.

This chain connects TRBV7-2 to TRBJ2-7; 7 positions match TRBD2. Germline V gene sequence: CDR1 SGHTA, CDR2 FQGNSA. The length of the CDR3 is 14 residues. The V gene end was trimmed by 5 bases and the J gene end by 7 bases; junction bases not matched to a gene: 11. The CDR3 DNA reads as TGTGCCAGCAGCCCGACTAGCCCCCTTGAGGAGCAGTACTTC. This gives the protein CASSPTSPLEEQYF.

The V and J genes are TRBV5-1 and TRBJ2-7; TRBD2 might be the D (6 bases). V lost 4 bases and J 2 bases, leaving 10 bases between the germline ends. The germline CDR1 and CDR2 sequences are SGHRS and YFSETQ. The CDR3 totals 13 residues. The chain's CDR3 is CASSPSGAYEQYF. As DNA, the CDR3 is TGCGCCAGCAGCCCCTCGGGGGCCTACGAGCAGTACTTC.

The genes are TRBV6-1 and TRBJ2-7, with TRBD2 identical over 11 bases. Germline V gene data show CDR1 as MNHNS and CDR2 as SASEGT. The CDR3 totals 13 residues. V trimming: 8 bases; J trimming: 5 bases; junction bases outside the gene matches: 5. CDR3 sequence (DNA): TGTGCCAGCGTACTAGCGGGAGTCAACGAGCAGTACTTC. It specifies CASVLAGVNEQYF.

This rearrangement joins TRBV5-1 to TRBJ1-1; 10 positions agree with TRBD1. CDR1 and CDR2 (germline): SGHRS, YFSETQ. This CDR3 region has 17 residues. The trim removed 5 bases at V and 0 bases at J, leaving 10 bases unmatched. The chain's CDR3 is CASRSSRDRGLNTEAFF. CDR3 DNA sequence: TGCGCCAGCAGATCGTCCCGGGACAGGGGACTGAACACTGAAGCTTTCTTT.

The chain employs TRBV15 and TRBJ1-2; 7 nucleotides align to TRBD1. CDR1 is LNHNV, CDR2 YYDKDF, per germline (reference sequence). V shed 0 bases, J shed 6 bases, and the junction held 10 bases outside the gene matches. The CDR3 loop spans 16 amino acids. The CDR3 DNA is TGTGCCACCAGCAGAGAGACAGGGTTGCGCCTTAATGGCTACACCTTC. This sequence encodes CATSRETGLRLNGYTF.

This sequence joins TRBV21-1 and TRBJ2-1; TRBD1 is the table's D call, not checked against the DNA. TRBV21-1 corresponds to a pseudogene. The CDR3 consists of 16 residues. The chain's CDR3 is CASSKEGNRLYNEQFF. For the CDR3, the DNA is TGTGCCAGCAGCAAAGAGGGAAACAGGCTCTACAATGAGCAGTTCTTC.

The chain links TRBV18 to TRBJ2-3; D ambiguous. This CDR3 comprises 16 residues. V shed 1 base and J shed 0 bases, with 11 bases lying between them. Germline V lookup: CDR1 KGHSH, CDR2 LQKENI. CDR3 amino acids: CASSPQLWASTDTQYF. The CDR3 DNA is TGTGCCAGCTCACCACAGTTATGGGCAAGCACAGATACGCAGTATTTT.